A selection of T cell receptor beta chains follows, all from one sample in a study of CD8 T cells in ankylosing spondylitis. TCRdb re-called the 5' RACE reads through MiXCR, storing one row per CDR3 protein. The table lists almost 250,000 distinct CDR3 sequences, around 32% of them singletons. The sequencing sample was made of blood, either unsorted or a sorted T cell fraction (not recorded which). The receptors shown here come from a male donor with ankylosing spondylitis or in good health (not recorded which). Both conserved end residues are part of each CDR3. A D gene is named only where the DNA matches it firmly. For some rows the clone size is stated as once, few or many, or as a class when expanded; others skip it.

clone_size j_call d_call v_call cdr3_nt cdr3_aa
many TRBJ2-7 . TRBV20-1 TGCAGTGCTAGCGGCAGGAACACCTACGAGCAGTACTTC CSASGRNTYEQYF
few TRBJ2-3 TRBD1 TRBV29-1 TGCAGCGTCCCCGAGGGGGCCCCAGATACGCAGTATTTT CSVPEGAPDTQYF
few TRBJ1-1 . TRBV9 TGTGCCAGCAGCGTAGAAGGGGGGCACACTGAAGCTTTCTTT CASSVEGGHTEAFF
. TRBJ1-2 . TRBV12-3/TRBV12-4 TGTGCCAGCAGAGCTGACATGGGCCTTACTAACTATGGCTACACCTTC CASRADMGLTNYGYTF
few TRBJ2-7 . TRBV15 TGTGCCACCAGCAGAGATTCCCAGGGCTCCTACGAGCAGTACTTC CATSRDSQGSYEQYF
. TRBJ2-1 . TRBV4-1 TGCGCCAGCAGCCACGAAAGGACGTACAATGAGCAGTTCTTC CASSHERTYNEQFF
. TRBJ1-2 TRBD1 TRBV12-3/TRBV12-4 TGTGCCAGCAGACCGGACAGGGAATTGGGCTACACCTTC CASRPDRELGYTF
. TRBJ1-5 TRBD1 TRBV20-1 TGCAGTGCTAGAGATTGGGTACAGGGGGCTAATCAGCCCCAGCATTTT CSARDWVQGANQPQHF
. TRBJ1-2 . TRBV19 TGTGCCAGTAGCACAGGGAGAGACCTTGGCTACACCTTC CASSTGRDLGYTF
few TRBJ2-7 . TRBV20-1 TGCAGTGCTACCGCCGCCCCAGGGTACGACGAGCAGTACTTC CSATAAPGYDEQYF
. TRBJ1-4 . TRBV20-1 TGCAGTGCTGGGCTGTTGGGCCCAAAACTGTTTTTT CSAGLLGPKLFF
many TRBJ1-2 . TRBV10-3 TGTGCCATCAGTGATGGCAGCAACTATGGCTACACCTTC CAISDGSNYGYTF
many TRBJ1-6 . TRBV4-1 TGCGCCAGCAGCCAGCCACACCACCAGGGGCGACTAGGTTCACCCCTCCACTTT CASSQPHHQGRLGSPLHF
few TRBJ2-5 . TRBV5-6 TGTGCCAGCAGCTTGGAGCCCAGGGCCGAGACCCAGTACTTC CASSLEPRAETQYF
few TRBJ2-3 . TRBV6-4 TGTGCCAGCAGTGAGGGGACCCAAGAGGCAGATACGCAGTATTTT CASSEGTQEADTQYF
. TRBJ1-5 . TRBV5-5 TGTGCCAGCAGCTTGCGCGGGGCACTGGATCAGCCCCAGCATTTT CASSLRGALDQPQHF
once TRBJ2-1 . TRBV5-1 TGCGCCAGCAGCTTGGATCGGACAGCTTACAATGAGCAGTTCTTC CASSLDRTAYNEQFF
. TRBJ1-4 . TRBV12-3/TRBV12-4 TGTGCCAGCAGTTCCTCGGAGAAGGGTGAAAAACTGTTTTTT CASSSSEKGEKLFF
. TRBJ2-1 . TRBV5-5 TGTGCCAGCAGCTTGGGGGGACACGGAATCAATGAGCAGTTCTTC CASSLGGHGINEQFF
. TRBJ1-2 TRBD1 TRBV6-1 TGTGCCAGCAGTGAAGCTCACAGGGGCGGCTACACCTTC CASSEAHRGGYTF
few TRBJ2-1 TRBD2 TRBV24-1 TGTGCCACCAGTGAGGAGCTAGCGGGGGGTAGGAATGAGCAGTTCTTC CATSEELAGGRNEQFF
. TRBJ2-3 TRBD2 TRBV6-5 TGTGCCAGCAGTTACTCGTATAGCGGGGGGGCCGTTCGTACAGATACGCAGTATTTT CASSYSYSGGAVRTDTQYF
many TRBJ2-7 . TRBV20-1 TGCAGTGCTAGTGAAGGGACCTACGAGCAGTACTTC CSASEGTYEQYF
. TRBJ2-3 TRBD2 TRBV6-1 TGTGCCAGCAGTGACTGGACTAGCGGGGGATCAGATACGCAGTATTTT CASSDWTSGGSDTQYF
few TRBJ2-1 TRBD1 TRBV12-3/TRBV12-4 TGTGCCAGCAGTTCAGGGGGACGATGGCAGTTCTTC CASSSGGRWQFF
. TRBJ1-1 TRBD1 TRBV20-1 TGCAGTGCTCACAGGGGCACTGAAGCTTTCTTT CSAHRGTEAFF
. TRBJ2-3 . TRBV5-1 TGCGCCAGCAGCAAGCTGGCTAGAGAGGGGACAGATACGCAGTATTTT CASSKLAREGTDTQYF
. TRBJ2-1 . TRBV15 TGTGCCACCAGCAGAGATACAGCCTACAATGAGCAGTTCTTC CATSRDTAYNEQFF
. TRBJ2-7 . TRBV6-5 TGTGCCAGCAGTCGGGGACTCGACGAGCAGTACTTC CASSRGLDEQYF
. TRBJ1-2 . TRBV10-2 TGCGCCAGCAGGGGGGGGATCGCCTATGGCTACACCTTC CASRGGIAYGYTF
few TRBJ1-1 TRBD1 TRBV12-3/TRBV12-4 TGTGCCAGCAGTTTCGGACAGGGGGCGAACACTGAAGCTTTCTTT CASSFGQGANTEAFF
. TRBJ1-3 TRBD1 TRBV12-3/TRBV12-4 TGTGCCAGCAGGAAAAGGGGGGACAGGGCTCACACCATATATTTT CASRKRGDRAHTIYF
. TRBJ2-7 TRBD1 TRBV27 TGTGCCAGCAGTCCCATCGACAGGGCGGACGAGCAGTACTTC CASSPIDRADEQYF
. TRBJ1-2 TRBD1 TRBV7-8 TGTGCCAGCAGCTTCGCAGGGGGCGAACTCTATGGCTACACCTTC CASSFAGGELYGYTF
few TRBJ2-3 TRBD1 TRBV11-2 TGTGCCAGCAGCGACACGGGACAGGGGGCCGATACGCAGTATTTT CASSDTGQGADTQYF
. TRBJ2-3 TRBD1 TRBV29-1 TGCAGCGTTTTAGGGGGCCCGAGCACAGATACGCAGTATTTT CSVLGGPSTDTQYF
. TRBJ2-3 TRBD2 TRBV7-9 TGTGCCAGCAGCTTAGCGACTAGCGGGACCACAGATACGCAGTATTTT CASSLATSGTTDTQYF
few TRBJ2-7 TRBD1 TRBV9 TGTGCCAGCAGCGCGACGGACAGGGGGCCGTTTGTGGCCTTCTCCTACGAGCAGTACTTC CASSATDRGPFVAFSYEQYF
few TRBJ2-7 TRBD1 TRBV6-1 TGTGCCAGCAGGGACAGGGGGCGCCGGGAGCAGTACTTC CASRDRGRREQYF
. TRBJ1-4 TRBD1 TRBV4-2 TGTGCCAGCAGCCAAAAACAGGGGGCCGGCGAAAAACTGTTTTTT CASSQKQGAGEKLFF
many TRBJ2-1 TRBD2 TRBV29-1 TGCAGCGTTGGGACTAGCGGGGTAGGGCAGTTCTTC CSVGTSGVGQFF
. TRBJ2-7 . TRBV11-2 TGTGCCAGCAGCTTACTCGTCCAGGGCCACGAGCAGTACTTC CASSLLVQGHEQYF
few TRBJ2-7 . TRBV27 TGTGCCAGCAGTTTTTGGGGTTGGTACGAGCAGTACTTC CASSFWGWYEQYF
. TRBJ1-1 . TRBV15 TGTGCCACCAGCAGAGATCGGAGGCCAGTTGAAGCTTTCTTT CATSRDRRPVEAFF
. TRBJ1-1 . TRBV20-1 TGCAGTGCCCCGGATCCGAAACTCATGAACACTGAAGCTTTCTTT CSAPDPKLMNTEAFF
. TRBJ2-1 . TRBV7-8 TGTGCCAGCAGCCCAGACTTAAACAATGAGCAGTTCTTC CASSPDLNNEQFF
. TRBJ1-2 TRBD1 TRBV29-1 TGCAGCGGACTGGGACAGGGGGCGAGAGGCTACACCTTC CSGLGQGARGYTF
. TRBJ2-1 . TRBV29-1 TGCAGCGTTGCGGGGGTGGATGAGCAGTTCTTC CSVAGVDEQFF
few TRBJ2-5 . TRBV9 TGTGCCAGCTCACAGGGGGGGAAGACCCAGTACTTC CASSQGGKTQYF
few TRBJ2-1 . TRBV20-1 TGCAGTGTCGCAACAACGGGGGGCTTAGACAATGAGCAGTTCTTC CSVATTGGLDNEQFF
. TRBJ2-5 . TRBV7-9 TGTGCCAGCAGCTTAGGATCTCCCCAAGAGACCCAGTACTTC CASSLGSPQETQYF
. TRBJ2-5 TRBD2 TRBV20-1 TGCAGTGCTAGAGGCGGGGGGGCCCTCCAAGAGACCCAGTACTTC CSARGGGALQETQYF